Below, 6 T cell receptor beta chains from the same sample are listed, as sequenced in a study of blood T cell repertoires in COVID-19 (dated by TCRdb to the early 2020s). Libraries were prepared through the immunoSEQ multiplex PCR assay. TCRdb retrieved this table from immuneACCESS and kept in-frame rearrangements only. Not all clones are present; in checked studies, unresolved V genes account for under half, and no reason is known for the remainder. In this sample the table shows around 140,000 clones, approximately 88% of which occur a single time. 1.4% of the sample comes from the top ten. The sample was peripheral blood. The receptor set was obtained from a man between 60 and 75 years old with acute or convalescent COVID-19.

The chain uses TRBV6-5 and TRBJ1-2; D unresolved. Germline assignment: CDR1 MNHEY and CDR2 SVGAGI. The CDR3 consists of 14 residues. Trimming pared 5 bases from V and 0 bases from J, leaving 10 bases between. The CDR3 DNA reads TGTGCCAGCAGTAACCCGGGTTCTAACTATGGCTACACCTTC. It translates to CASSNPGSNYGYTF.

The chain uses TRBV19 and TRBJ2-7; D perhaps matches TRBD2 (5 bases). CDR1 is LNHDA and CDR2 is SQIVND in the germline V gene (reference sequence). Trimming shortened V by 1 base and J by 0 bases, and 10 bases separated the two germline ends. CDR3 length: 15 amino acids. CDR3 sequence reads: CASSIVEGSSYEQYF. CDR3 coding DNA: TGTGCCAGTAGTATAGTTGAGGGTTCCTCCTACGAGCAGTACTTC.

V usage is TRBV5-1 and J usage is TRBJ2-1; unclear D gene. Per the germline V gene, CDR1 is SGHRS and CDR2 is YFSETQ. Trimming cost V 4 bases and J 0 bases, with 11 bases left between them. This CDR3 is built from 15 residues. For the CDR3, the DNA is TGCGCCAGCAGCCGCGGTACGGGCTCCTACAATGAGCAGTTCTTC. Amino acid sequence: CASSRGTGSYNEQFF.

The chain combines TRBV24-1 with TRBJ2-5; D may be TRBD1 (6 bases). Trimming removed 7 bases at V and 2 bases at J, with 16 bases between. CDR1 and CDR2 (germline): KGHDR, SFDVKD. The CDR3 is 15 amino acids. DNA of the CDR3: TGTGCCACCAGCCTCAGGGGCCCCCTACAAGAGACCCAGTACTTC. The encoded protein is CATSLRGPLQETQYF.

V is TRBV24-1 and J is TRBJ2-5, with 7 bases matching TRBD2. Germline assignment: CDR1 KGHDR and CDR2 SFDVKD. This CDR3 spans 18 amino acids. V lost 6 bases and J lost 5; bases outside the gene matches: 20. For the CDR3, the DNA is TGTGCCACCAGTACGGGGTATCCTAGCGGACCTACTGAGGAGACCCAGTACTTC. It translates to CATSTGYPSGPTEETQYF.

At least ten counts were recorded for this clone. The chain joins TRBV7-9 to TRBJ2-6; 9 nucleotides match TRBD1. CDR3 length: 18 amino acids. With V trimmed by 2 bases and J by 0 bases, 5 bases remained unmatched. Germline V gene sequence: CDR1 SEHNR, CDR2 FQNEAQ (reference sequence). The DNA of the CDR3 is TGTGCCAGCAGCTTAAGGGACAGGGTACCCTCTGGGGCCAACGTCCTGACTTTC. Translating it yields CASSLRDRVPSGANVLTF.